These T cell receptor beta chains were read from a single sample in a study of shared clonotypes between healthy human individuals. This table comes from immunoSEQ multiplex PCR, and its TCRdb copy is limited to in-frame clones, with some not included. The sample contains 700,000 to 950,000 clones, just over 95% of which appear only once. The material sequenced was naive CD8+ T cells sorted from blood. The receptors originated from a man younger than 40 in good health. CDR3s include the opening cysteine and the closing phenylalanine or tryptophan. A D gene is named only where the DNA matches it firmly. Clone size is given for some rows only: seen once, a few or many times, or a class if the clone is expanded.

TRBV7-6	-	TRBJ1-1	-	CASTLRPDRGTEAFF	TGTGCCAGCACCCTCCGCCCAGACCGGGGAACTGAAGCTTTCTTT
TRBV29-1	-	TRBJ2-5	-	CSVEDFGLQETQYF	TGCAGCGTTGAAGATTTCGGGCTACAAGAGACCCAGTACTTC
TRBV27	-	TRBJ2-3	TRBD2	CASSTLQTAGAYTDTQYF	TGTGCCAGCAGTACCCTACAGACTGCGGGAGCCTACACAGATACGCAGTATTTT
TRBV27	-	TRBJ2-3	-	CASSSLGDTQYF	TGTGCCAGCAGTTCTCTCGGAGATACGCAGTATTTT
TRBV14	-	TRBJ1-2	-	CASSQEVWKGANYGYTF	TGTGCCAGCAGCCAAGAAGTTTGGAAGGGCGCTAACTATGGCTACACCTTC
TRBV7-8	-	TRBJ2-1	TRBD1	CASSSGTDFNEQFF	TGTGCCAGCAGCTCCGGGACAGACTTCAATGAGCAGTTCTTC
TRBV7-9	-	TRBJ2-2	TRBD2	CASSPRTSGRTGELFF	TGTGCCAGCAGCCCCCGGACTAGCGGGAGAACCGGGGAGCTGTTTTTT
TRBV18	-	TRBJ2-3	TRBD2	CASSPGTSGTDTQYF	TGTGCCAGCTCCCCCGGGACTAGCGGCACAGATACGCAGTATTTT
TRBV11-2	once	TRBJ2-1	-	CASSAVKYEQFF	TGTGCCAGCAGCGCCGTTAAGTATGAGCAGTTCTTC
TRBV6-5	-	TRBJ2-5	-	CASSYGTPRDLEYF	TGTGCCAGCAGTTACGGAACCCCCCGGGACTTAGAGTACTTC
TRBV14	-	TRBJ1-1	-	CASSQDHTEAFF	TGTGCCAGCAGCCAAGACCACACTGAAGCTTTCTTT
TRBV7-2	-	TRBJ2-1	TRBD2	CASSPTSGGGNEQFF	TGTGCCAGCAGTCCTACTAGCGGAGGAGGAAATGAGCAGTTCTTC
TRBV13	-	TRBJ1-3	-	CASSLGTAGNTIYF	TGTGCCAGCAGCTTGGGGACGGCTGGAAACACCATATATTTT
TRBV4-3	-	TRBJ1-5	-	CASSQDLREPQHF	TGCGCCAGCAGCCAAGATTTAAGGGAGCCCCAGCATTTT
TRBV6-1	-	TRBJ2-7	-	CASSETTYEQYF	TGTGCCAGCAGTGAAACGACTTACGAGCAGTACTTC
TRBV2	once	TRBJ2-2	-	CAGVDGITGELFF	TGTGCCGGGGTTGACGGAATTACCGGGGAGCTGTTTTTT
TRBV18	-	TRBJ2-5	-	CASSPAAEETQYF	TGTGCCAGCTCACCAGCGGCAGAAGAGACCCAGTACTTC
TRBV6-1	-	TRBJ1-5	-	CASSPYLAGNQPQHF	TGTGCCAGCAGCCCCTACCTAGCTGGCAATCAGCCCCAGCATTTT
TRBV4-1	once	TRBJ1-1	-	CASSQGSPMGEAFF	TGCGCCAGCAGCCAAGGAAGTCCCATGGGTGAAGCTTTCTTT
TRBV6-5	-	TRBJ1-5	-	CASSELGAGQPQHF	TGTGCCAGCAGTGAGCTGGGGGCAGGGCAGCCCCAGCATTTT
TRBV18	once	TRBJ2-6	-	CASSLAEFHRPNSGANVLTF	TGTGCCAGCTCACTAGCAGAGTTCCACCGACCAAATTCTGGGGCCAACGTCCTGACTTTC
TRBV5-8	-	TRBJ2-7	-	CASSVRGAQEQYF	TGTGCCAGCAGCGTCCGTGGGGCTCAAGAGCAGTACTTC
TRBV6-6	once	TRBJ2-7	TRBD2	CATGTSGDFYEQYF	TGTGCCACCGGGACTAGCGGAGACTTCTACGAGCAGTACTTC
TRBV19	-	TRBJ2-7	TRBD2	CASRLAGAKEQYF	TGTGCCAGTAGACTAGCGGGAGCCAAAGAGCAGTACTTC
TRBV14	-	TRBJ2-3	-	CASRFSRGDTQYF	TGTGCCAGCAGATTCTCTCGGGGAGATACGCAGTATTTT